One sample yielded the 30 T cell receptor beta chains listed below, sequenced in a study of CD8 T cells in Susac syndrome. The authors reverse transcribed roughly 0.5 to 1 ug RNA with random hexamers. TCRdb re-called the immunoSEQ multiplex PCR reads through MiXCR, storing one row per CDR3 protein. Of roughly 120,000 distinct CDR3 sequences listed, roughly 94% are singletons. Sequenced: CD4+ T cells from PBMCs. These receptors were obtained from a human donor with multiple sclerosis.

This chain joins TRBV25-1 and TRBJ2-2, with D unresolved. The CDR3 totals 17 residues. Looked up from germline, CDR1 is MGHDK and CDR2 is SYGVNS. Trimming took 3 bases from V and 0 from J, leaving 14 bases between them. CDR3 nucleotide sequence: TGTGCCAGCAGTGACTATGGGGTACACGCGAACACCGGGGAGCTGTTTTTT. Protein product: CASSDYGVHANTGELFF.

This clonotype was found a few times. The chain carries TRBV24-1 and TRBJ2-2; TRBD1 is a possible D gene (6 bases). V lost 4 bases to trimming and J lost 5 bases, with 13 bases between them. This CDR3 has 15 residues. Per the germline V gene, CDR1 is KGHDR and CDR2 is SFDVKD. The CDR3 loop is CATSDRTEPTGELFF. CDR3 bases: TGTGCCACCAGTGACCGGACAGAGCCTACCGGGGAGCTGTTTTTT.

The gene calls are TRBV9 and TRBJ2-1; a possible D gene is TRBD2 (6 bases). V was cut by 0 bases and J by 6 bases, with 16 bases left in between. The CDR3 totals 16 residues. Per germline, CDR1 SGDLS and CDR2 YYNGEE. CDR3 bases: TGTGCCAGCAGCGTAGGTGGAGCGGGCTGGGGCAATGAGCAGTTCTTC. This sequence encodes CASSVGGAGWGNEQFF.

The chain carries TRBV12-3 or TRBV12-4 and TRBJ1-2, with 9 bases matching TRBD1. The CDR3 length is 12 residues. J gave up 7 bases and V 4 bases, and 1 base lay outside the gene matches. For the CDR3, the DNA is TGTGCCAGCAGTTGGGACAGGGCTGGCTACACCTTC. Protein product: CASSWDRAGYTF.

As DNA, the CDR3 is TGTGCCAGCAGGGTACCCAGGGGATTGAACACTGAAGCTTTCTTT. This codes for CASRVPRGLNTEAFF. V is TRBV7-9 and J is TRBJ1-1; D is perhaps TRBD1 (6 bases). Germline CDR1 reads SEHNR; CDR2 reads FQNEAQ (reference sequence). V was trimmed by 6 bases and J by 0 bases, leaving 14 bases between them. CDR3 length: 15 residues.

The J gene is TRBJ2-1, the V gene TRBV12-3 or TRBV12-4; the D is unclear. This CDR3 spans 15 amino acids. Trimming cost V 2 bases and J 1 base, with 9 bases left between them. The CDR3 protein is CASSLYWGSYNEQFF. CDR3 nucleotides: TGTGCCAGCAGTTTATACTGGGGATCCTACAATGAGCAGTTCTTC.

V usage is TRBV6-2 or TRBV6-3 and J usage is TRBJ2-1; 7 bases match TRBD2. The V gene end was trimmed by 6 bases and the J gene end by 4 bases; junction bases not matched to a gene: 6. The CDR3 totals 14 residues. Germline V gives CDR1 MNHEY, CDR2 SVGEGT. In DNA form, the CDR3 reads TGTGCCAGCAGGCACAGCGGGATGTACAATGAGCAGTTCTTC. Encoded protein: CASRHSGMYNEQFF.

The count of this clonotype is one. The V and J genes are TRBV7-8 and TRBJ1-2; D is ambiguous. CDR1 and CDR2 (germline): SGHVS, FQNEAQ. Trimming shortened V by 4 bases and J by 0 bases, and 9 bases separated the two germline ends. CDR3 length equals 14 residues. The CDR3 region has the DNA TGTGCCAGCAGCTCTACGGGCACTAACTATGGCTACACCTTC. It codes for CASSSTGTNYGYTF.

This clonotype has a handful of counts. The chain employs TRBV9 and TRBJ1-4; the match to TRBD1 covers 8 bases. Germline V gene data show CDR1 as SGDLS and CDR2 as YYNGEE. With V trimmed by 2 bases and J by 3 bases, 3 bases remained unmatched. This CDR3 is built from 15 residues. The CDR3 region has the DNA TGTGCCAGCAGCGTCCAGGGGGCTGCTAATGAAAAACTGTTTTTT. Residues: CASSVQGAANEKLFF.

The table lists this clonotype with a count of one. The chain joins TRBV7-6 to TRBJ1-2; no clear D. Trimming left V 1 base short and J 2 bases short, with 8 bases between. The CDR3 loop spans 14 amino acids. CDR1 and CDR2 (germline): SGHVS, FNYEAQ. In DNA, the CDR3 is TGTGCCAGCAGCTTAGAACCCGGGAACTATGGCTACACCTTC. It yields the protein CASSLEPGNYGYTF.

The chain joins TRBV13 to TRBJ2-7; TRBD2 matches at 10 bases. Unmatched junction bases numbered 10, after V lost 5 bases and J lost 3 bases. The CDR3 is made up of 16 amino acids. Germline V gives CDR1 PRHDT, CDR2 FYEKMQ (reference sequence). The CDR3 here is CASSHLGLAADYEQYF. The CDR3 DNA reads as TGTGCCAGCAGCCACCTCGGACTAGCGGCAGACTACGAGCAGTACTTC.

The sample holds one count of this clonotype. The rearrangement joins TRBV20-1 to TRBJ2-2; 9 positions match TRBD2. Germline V gives CDR1 DFQATT, CDR2 SNEGSKA (reference sequence). The V gene end was trimmed by 1 base and the J gene end by 4 bases; junction bases not matched to a gene: 19. CDR3 length equals 20 residues. CDR3 coding DNA: TGCAGTGCTAGAGCCCCTATGGCGCGGGGGGGTCCAATCCCCACCGGGGAGCTGTTTTTT. Its translation is CSARAPMARGGPIPTGELFF.

This chain connects TRBV6-5 to TRBJ1-2; TRBD1 matches 9 bases. Germline V gene sequence: CDR1 MNHEY, CDR2 SVGAGI. The junction had 4 bases not matched to a gene; V was cut back by 6 bases and J by 8 bases. The CDR3 sequence is 12 residues long. The DNA of the CDR3 is TGTGCCAGCAGACGGACAGGGGACGGCTACACCTTC. Residues: CASRRTGDGYTF.

The CDR3 bases are TGCAGCGTTGTCGGGGCCCGAAGTTCCCCCTACGAGCAGTACTTC. This codes for CSVVGARSSPYEQYF. The rearrangement links TRBV29-1 to TRBJ2-7; perhaps D is TRBD1 or TRBD2 (5 bases each). Trimming pared 4 bases from V and 2 bases from J, leaving 18 bases between. The CDR3 length is 15 residues. Per germline, CDR1 SQVTM and CDR2 ANQGSEA.

This clonotype appeared a single time. The rearrangement uses TRBV15 and TRBJ2-6, with D possibly being TRBD1 (6 bases). Germline assignment: CDR1 LNHNV and CDR2 YYDKDF (reference sequence). This CDR3 comprises 21 residues. The V end lost 0 bases, the J end lost 0 bases, and 21 bases lay between the germline ends. The CDR3: CATSRDSADRHLISGANVLTF. The CDR3 coding sequence is TGTGCCACCAGCAGAGATTCGGCCGACAGGCACCTGATCTCTGGGGCCAACGTCCTGACTTTC.

The chain employs TRBV9 and TRBJ1-1; D is undetermined. Germline V gives CDR1 SGDLS, CDR2 YYNGEE. The CDR3 consists of 16 residues. Deletions cut 0 bases from V and 0 bases from J, with 12 bases between. In nucleotides, the CDR3 is TGTGCCAGCAGCGTAGCCTCAACGGCAGTGAACACTGAAGCTTTCTTT. Amino acid sequence: CASSVASTAVNTEAFF.

The chain has TRBV29-1 and TRBJ2-1; no clear D gene. The ends were cut back, 4 bases at V and 2 bases at J, with 3 bases in the middle. This CDR3 is built from 11 residues. Per germline, CDR1 SQVTM and CDR2 ANQGSEA. The CDR3 bases are TGCAGCGTTGCTCCCTACAATGAGCAGTTCTTC. It specifies CSVAPYNEQFF.

V and J are TRBV29-1 and TRBJ2-5; the D gene is possibly TRBD2 (6 bases). CDR1 SQVTM and CDR2 ANQGSEA come from the germline V gene. V was pared by 3 bases and J by 2 bases, with 10 bases between. The CDR3 covers 13 residues. CDR3 in amino acids: CSVEGTVQETQYF. In nucleotides, the CDR3 is TGCAGCGTTGAGGGGACTGTACAAGAGACCCAGTACTTC.

The chain employs TRBV6-6 and TRBJ2-7; 11 bases are shared with TRBD2. Germline assignment: CDR1 MNHNY and CDR2 SVGAGI (reference sequence). The CDR3 runs 15 residues. V was pared by 5 bases and J by 2 bases, with 5 bases of the junction left unmatched. The CDR3 region has the DNA TGTGCCAGCAGTCACTTAGCGGGAGGGACCTACGAGCAGTACTTC. Protein product: CASSHLAGGTYEQYF.

V usage is TRBV20-1 and J usage is TRBJ1-6; D not resolved. The CDR3 sequence is 13 residues long. The V end was cut by 0 bases, the J end by 10 bases, with 10 bases between. Germline V gene sequence: CDR1 DFQATT, CDR2 SNEGSKA (reference sequence). CDR3 amino acids: CSARDPGESPLHF. The DNA of the CDR3 is TGCAGTGCTAGAGACCCAGGAGAGTCACCCCTCCACTTT.

This rearrangement joins TRBV29-1 to TRBJ2-1; perhaps TRBD2 as D (6 bases). CDR1 and CDR2 from the germline V gene are SQVTM and ANQGSEA. Trimming shortened V by 8 bases and J by 8 bases, and 16 bases separated the two germline ends. There are 12 residues in the CDR3. The CDR3 sequence: CSPRTPGDEQFF. For the CDR3, the DNA is TGCAGCCCCAGAACGCCGGGGGATGAGCAGTTCTTC.

The chain joins TRBV7-9 to TRBJ2-3, with a tentative D call TRBD2 (6 bases). The CDR3 loop spans 16 amino acids. Germline CDR1 reads SEHNR; CDR2 reads FQNEAQ (reference sequence). V gave up 9 bases and J gave up 5 bases, with 24 bases separating them. The CDR3 reads CASYDGRWSDEDTQYF. CDR3 in DNA: TGTGCCAGTTACGACGGGAGATGGTCGGATGAAGATACGCAGTATTTT.

The V gene is TRBV7-2, the J gene TRBJ2-2; D is perhaps TRBD2 (7 bases). This CDR3 is built from 14 residues. Trimming pared 6 bases from V and 4 bases from J, leaving 12 bases between. Germline CDR1 reads SGHTA; CDR2 reads FQGNSA. The CDR3, as DNA: TGTGCCAGCAGTAGGGGGGGCAGCACCGGGGAGCTGTTTTTT. Translated, it gives CASSRGGSTGELFF.

This rearrangement joins TRBV29-1 to TRBJ2-5; a weak D match, TRBD2 (6 bases). Germline lookup yields CDR1 SQVTM and CDR2 ANQGSEA. The CDR3 is 12 residues long. Trimming removed 8 bases from V and 5 bases from J, with 15 bases in between. In nucleotides, the CDR3 is TGCAGCTCCAAGGGTCGGGGGGAGACCCAGTACTTC. It encodes CSSKGRGETQYF. The variable domain in full, completed from reference TRBV29-1 and TRBJ2-5, reads SAVISQKPSRDICQRGTSLTIQCQVDSQVTMMFWYRQQPGQSLTLIATANQGSEATYESGFVIDKFPISRPNLTFSTLTVSNMSPEDSSIYLCSSKGRGETQYFGPGTRLLVL.

The chain uses TRBV19 and TRBJ1-1, with D possibly TRBD1 on 6 matching bases. Germline loops: CDR1 LNHDA, CDR2 SQIVND (reference sequence). The CDR3 has 13 amino acids. V gave up 6 bases and J gave up 5 bases, with 13 bases separating them. This CDR3 is CASRSTGMTEAFF. The CDR3 DNA sequence: TGTGCCAGTAGAAGTACAGGGATGACTGAAGCTTTCTTT. The entire variable domain, with the rest obtained from reference TRBV19 and TRBJ1-1, is as follows: DGGITQSPKYLFRKEGQNVTLSCEQNLNHDAMYWYRQDPGQGLRLIYYSQIVNDFQKGDIAEGYSVSREKKESFPLTVTSAQKNPTAFYLCASRSTGMTEAFFGQGTRLTVV.

This clonotype was picked up a small number of times. V usage is TRBV5-1 and J usage is TRBJ2-7; D is possibly TRBD2 (6 bases). V dropped 4 bases and J dropped 2 bases, with 19 bases sitting between them. Germline V lookup: CDR1 SGHRS, CDR2 YFSETQ. This CDR3 contains 16 residues. The CDR3 loop reads CASSVGTHGATYEQYF. The CDR3 DNA reads TGCGCCAGCAGCGTAGGGACTCACGGGGCTACCTACGAGCAGTACTTC.

The CDR3 coding sequence is TGCAGCGCCTTCAGTGGAAACACCATATATTTT. Protein: CSAFSGNTIYF. This chain joins TRBV29-1 and TRBJ1-3; the D is unclear. Between the trimmed V and J ends, which lost 7 bases and 3 bases, there was a span of 7 bases. The CDR3 totals 11 residues. Germline values: CDR1 SQVTM, CDR2 ANQGSEA.

The V gene is TRBV30, the J gene TRBJ2-7; possibly TRBD2 for D (7 bases). From germline, CDR1 is GTSNPN and CDR2 SVGIG (reference sequence). Trimming shortened V by 0 bases and J by 7 bases, and 19 bases separated the two germline ends. CDR3 size: 15 residues. The CDR3: CAWSVGGAGRSEQYF. CDR3 coding DNA: TGTGCCTGGAGTGTGGGGGGGGCAGGGCGATCGGAGCAGTACTTC.

The chain uses TRBV5-1 and TRBJ2-2, with 10 bases that match TRBD2. Germline V lookup: CDR1 SGHRS, CDR2 YFSETQ. The CDR3 is 17 amino acids. V shed 4 bases, J shed 8 bases, and the junction held 14 bases outside the gene matches. The CDR3 here is CASSIPGLASLRGELFF. CDR3 nucleotides: TGCGCCAGCAGCATCCCGGGACTAGCGTCCCTGCGGGGGGAGCTGTTTTTT.

This chain connects TRBV7-2 to TRBJ2-2; 7 positions match TRBD1. The trim removed 1 base at V and 1 base at J, leaving 6 bases unmatched. The CDR3 has 17 residues. Germline CDR1 reads SGHTA; CDR2 reads FQGNSA. CDR3 protein: CASSLEPGTVNTGELFF. The CDR3 DNA sequence: TGTGCCAGCAGCTTAGAGCCTGGGACAGTGAACACCGGGGAGCTGTTTTTT.